The T cell receptor beta chain under discussion was sequenced for a study of blood T cell repertoires in COVID-19. Study in general: T cells, B-cell-depleted T cells, or PBMCs provided the cDNA or gDNA that served as material.

Data came from immunoSEQ multiplex PCR; TCRdb stores just in-frame clones and leaves some out. The table lists 150,000 or so clones, around 87% of them singletons, with approximately 6.5% in the top ten. This CDR3 is 16 amino acids long. Germline trimming cut 0 bases from V and 2 bases from J; bases unmatched to any gene: 3. Germline assignment: CDR1 MGHRA and CDR2 YSYEKL. Note on this clone: The same CDR3 arises from other DNA sequences in this sample as well.

This chain uses TRBV4-1 with TRBJ2-1; 8 nucleotides align to TRBD2. Sequenced sample: peripheral blood. The TCR was taken from a man older than 75 with acute or convalescent COVID-19. CDR3 nucleotide sequence: TGCGCCAGCAGCCAAGACCCAGCGGGGGCCTACAATGAGCAGTTCTTC. This gives the protein CASSQDPAGAYNEQFF.